Following are 5 T cell receptor beta chains from one sample sequenced in a study of blood T cell repertoires in COVID-19. Some clones are missing from TCRdb's copy, which holds only in-frame ones; the method was immunoSEQ multiplex PCR. The data contain approximately 230,000 clones, around 80% of them singletons. Sequencing was carried out using PBMCs or T cells enriched from blood (not recorded which). The receptors stem from a man aged 40-49 years who had recovered from COVID-19.

This chain joins TRBV30 and TRBJ1-4, with D unclear. CDR3 length: 12 amino acids. The V and J ends lost 5 bases and 8 bases respectively, with 12 bases between them. Germline V CDR1 and CDR2: GTSNPN, SVGIG (reference sequence). The CDR3 loop reads CAWCHPGEKLFF. The CDR3 DNA sequence: TGTGCCTGGTGCCACCCGGGGGAAAAACTGTTTTTT.

This chain connects TRBV4-3 to TRBJ2-3; 9 bases are shared with TRBD2. The germline gives CDR1 LGHNA, CDR2 YSLEER. J lost 2 bases, V lost 2 bases, and 5 bases had no gene match. The length of the CDR3 is 16 residues. The chain's CDR3 is CASSQSSGGNTDTQYF. CDR3 nucleotides: TGCGCCAGCAGCCAAAGTAGCGGGGGTAACACAGATACGCAGTATTTT.

The rearrangement joins TRBV29-1 to TRBJ2-5, with TRBD1 identical over 7 bases. Germline lookup yields CDR1 SQVTM and CDR2 ANQGSEA. The CDR3 loop spans 14 amino acids. J was trimmed by 3 bases and V by 6 bases; bases with no gene match: 10. CDR3: CSVSTGTAEETQYF. The DNA of the CDR3 is TGCAGCGTCAGCACCGGGACAGCGGAAGAGACCCAGTACTTC.

The chain joins TRBV5-1 to TRBJ1-2; 7 bases map to TRBD1. CDR3 size: 17 residues. After removal of 1 base from V and 6 bases from J, the junction contained 15 bases not matched to a gene. CDR1 is SGHRS and CDR2 is YFSETQ in the germline V gene. As DNA, the CDR3 is TGCGCCAGCAGCTTGCAGGGTATATGGAGCCAGGGGGATGGCTACACCTTC. Translated: CASSLQGIWSQGDGYTF.

CDR3 sequence (DNA): TGTGCCTGGACTTCTCCCACAGGAGAGACCCAGTACTTC. Its translation is CAWTSPTGETQYF. The chain links TRBV30 to TRBJ2-5; perhaps TRBD1 as D (5 bases). Trimming cost V 4 bases and J 4 bases, with 13 bases left between them. Per the germline V gene, CDR1 is GTSNPN and CDR2 is SVGIG (reference sequence). This CDR3 is built from 13 residues.